Listed here is a single TCR beta chain. The CDR3 contains 17 residues. Germline loops: CDR1 SGHNT, CDR2 YYREEE (reference sequence). J gave up 3 bases and V 3 bases, and 12 bases lay outside the gene matches. This specimen belongs to a study of cytomegalovirus exposure and HLA in healthy donors. Study-wide background: Per a later analysis, the approximately 690 first-cohort and approximately 120 validation repertoires shared one platform.

TCRdb's table, derived via immunoSEQ multiplex PCR, lists solely in-frame clones and lacks some. The table records around 250,000 clones, roughly 87% of them present only once. This sequence originates from a woman in her 30s in good health and CMV-seronegative. The chain recombines TRBV5-4 with TRBJ2-1; 7 nucleotides align to TRBD2. What was sequenced was PBMCs. The CDR3 DNA sequence: TGTGCCAGCAGCTCCCCGGAAGGGGAGGGAAGCTACAATGAGCAGTTCTTC. This encodes CASSSPEGEGSYNEQFF.